This TCR beta chain was profiled in a study of blood T cell repertoires in COVID-19. About the study: Samples representing acute and convalescent COVID-19 were sourced from the United States, Italy and Spain.

Here immunoSEQ multiplex PCR was the method, and the copy in TCRdb shows in-frame clones only, minus some. This table has some 120,000 clones, around four fifths appearing once. Trimming cost V 2 bases and J 5 bases, with 13 bases left between them. The CDR3 is made up of 15 amino acids. Germline CDR1 and CDR2: SGHRS and YFSETQ. Sequencing was carried out using peripheral blood. The rearrangement uses TRBV5-1 and TRBJ2-2, with a possible D match to TRBD2 (6 bases). This sequence originates from a man in his fifties or sixties with acute or convalescent COVID-19. The CDR3 is CASSFQGGFTGELFF. The CDR3 DNA reads as TGCGCCAGCAGCTTCCAGGGAGGCTTTACCGGGGAGCTGTTTTTT.